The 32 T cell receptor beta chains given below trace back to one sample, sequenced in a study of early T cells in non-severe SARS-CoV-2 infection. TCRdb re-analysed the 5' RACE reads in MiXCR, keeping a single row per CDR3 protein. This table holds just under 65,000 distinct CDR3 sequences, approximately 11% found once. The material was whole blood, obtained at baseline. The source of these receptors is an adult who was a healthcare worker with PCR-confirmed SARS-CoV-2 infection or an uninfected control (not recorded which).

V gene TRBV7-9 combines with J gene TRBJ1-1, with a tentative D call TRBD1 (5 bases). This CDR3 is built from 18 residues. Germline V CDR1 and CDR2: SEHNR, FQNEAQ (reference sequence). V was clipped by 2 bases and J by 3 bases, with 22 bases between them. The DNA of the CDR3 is TGTGCCAGCAGCTTACCCCTAGGCAGGGCTGGAGTCGACACTGAAGCTTTCTTT. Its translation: CASSLPLGRAGVDTEAFF.

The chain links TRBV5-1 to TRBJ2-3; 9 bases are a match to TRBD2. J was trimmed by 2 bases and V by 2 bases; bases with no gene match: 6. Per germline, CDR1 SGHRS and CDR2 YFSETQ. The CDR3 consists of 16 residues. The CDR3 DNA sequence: TGCGCCAGCAGCTTAGCGGGGGGCGCCCTCACAGATACGCAGTATTTT. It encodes CASSLAGGALTDTQYF.

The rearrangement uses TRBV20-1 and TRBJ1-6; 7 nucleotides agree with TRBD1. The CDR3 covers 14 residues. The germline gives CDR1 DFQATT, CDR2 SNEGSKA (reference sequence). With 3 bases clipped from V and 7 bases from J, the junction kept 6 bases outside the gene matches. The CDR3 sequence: CSARGTAQNSPLHF. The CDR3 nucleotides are TGCAGTGCTAGGGGGACAGCCCAGAATTCACCCCTCCACTTT.

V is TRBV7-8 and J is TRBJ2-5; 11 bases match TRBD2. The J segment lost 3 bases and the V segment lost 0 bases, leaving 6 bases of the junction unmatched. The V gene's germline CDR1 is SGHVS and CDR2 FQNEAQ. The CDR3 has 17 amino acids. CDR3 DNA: TGTGCCAGCAGCTTAGCCGGGACTAGCGGAACTAAAGAGACCCAGTACTTC. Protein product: CASSLAGTSGTKETQYF.

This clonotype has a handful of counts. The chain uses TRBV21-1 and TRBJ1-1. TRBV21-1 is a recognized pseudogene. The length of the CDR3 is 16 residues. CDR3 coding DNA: TGTGCCAGCAGCAACGCGGGCCGGTCTCTGGACGCTGAAGCTTTCTTT. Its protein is CASSNAGRSLDAEAFF.

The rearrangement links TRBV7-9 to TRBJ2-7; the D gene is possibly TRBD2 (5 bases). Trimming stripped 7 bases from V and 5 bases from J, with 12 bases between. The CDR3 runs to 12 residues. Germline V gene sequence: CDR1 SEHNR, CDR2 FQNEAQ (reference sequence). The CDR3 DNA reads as TGTGCCAGCAACGGAGGATGGGACGAGCAGTACTTC. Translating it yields CASNGGWDEQYF. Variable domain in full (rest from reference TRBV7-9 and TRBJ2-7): DTGVSQNPRHKITKRGQNVTFRCDPISEHNRLYWYRQTLGQGPEFLTYFQNEAQLEKSRLLSDRFSAERPKGSFSTLEIQRTEQGDSAMYLCASNGGWDEQYFGPGTRLTVT.

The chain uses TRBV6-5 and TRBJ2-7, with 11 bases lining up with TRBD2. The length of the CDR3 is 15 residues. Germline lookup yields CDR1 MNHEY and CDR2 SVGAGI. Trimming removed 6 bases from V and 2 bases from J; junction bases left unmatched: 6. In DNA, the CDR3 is TGTGCCAGCAGGTATACTAGCGGGGGAGCCTACGAGCAGTACTTC. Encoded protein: CASRYTSGGAYEQYF.

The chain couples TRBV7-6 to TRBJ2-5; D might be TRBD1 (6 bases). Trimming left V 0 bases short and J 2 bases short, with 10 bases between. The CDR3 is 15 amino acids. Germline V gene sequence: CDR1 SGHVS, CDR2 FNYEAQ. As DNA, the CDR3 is TGTGCCAGCAGCTTAGCGGGGGCGAATCAAGAGACCCAGTACTTC. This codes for CASSLAGANQETQYF.

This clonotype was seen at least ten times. In nucleotides, the CDR3 is TGTGCCAGCAGTTTATTAGGACAGGGCGGTGAAAAACTGTTTTTT. Its protein product is CASSLLGQGGEKLFF. This rearrangement joins TRBV12-3 or TRBV12-4 to TRBJ1-4; 8 bases map to TRBD1. The V gene end was trimmed by 2 bases and the J gene end by 7 bases; junction bases not matched to a gene: 6. This CDR3 spans 15 amino acids.

This CDR3 reads CASSVGPASYEQYF. CDR3 in DNA: TGTGCCAGCAGCGTGGGACCGGCTTCCTACGAGCAGTACTTC. J is TRBJ2-7 and V is TRBV11-2; D assignment may be TRBD1 or TRBD2 (5 bases each). Trimming stripped 5 bases from V and 1 base from J, with 12 bases between. Germline assignment: CDR1 SGHAT and CDR2 FQNNGV. This CDR3 comprises 14 residues.

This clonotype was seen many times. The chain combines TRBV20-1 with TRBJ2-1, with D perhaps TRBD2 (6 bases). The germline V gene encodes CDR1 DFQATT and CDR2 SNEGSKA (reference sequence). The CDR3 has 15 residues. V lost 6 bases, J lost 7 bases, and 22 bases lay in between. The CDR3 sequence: CSANPPSSGGNEQFF. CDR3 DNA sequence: TGCAGTGCGAATCCCCCATCCTCTGGGGGGAATGAGCAGTTCTTC.

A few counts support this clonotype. The CDR3 protein is CSALTGATYGYTF. DNA of the CDR3: TGCAGCGCCCTGACAGGGGCGACCTATGGCTACACCTTC. The V and J genes are TRBV29-1 and TRBJ1-2, with TRBD1 matching 8 bases. Germline-derived CDR1 and CDR2 are SQVTM and ANQGSEA. The CDR3 totals 13 residues. V was clipped by 7 bases and J by 4 bases; unmatched bases: 8.

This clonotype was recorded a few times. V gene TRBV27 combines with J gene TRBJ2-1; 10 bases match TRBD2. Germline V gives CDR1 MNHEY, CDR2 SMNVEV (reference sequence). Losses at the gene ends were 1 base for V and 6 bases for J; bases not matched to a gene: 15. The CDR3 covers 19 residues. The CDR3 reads CASSLYWPLLAGVSNEQFF. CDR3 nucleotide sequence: TGTGCCAGCAGTTTATACTGGCCCCTCCTAGCGGGGGTTTCCAATGAGCAGTTCTTC.

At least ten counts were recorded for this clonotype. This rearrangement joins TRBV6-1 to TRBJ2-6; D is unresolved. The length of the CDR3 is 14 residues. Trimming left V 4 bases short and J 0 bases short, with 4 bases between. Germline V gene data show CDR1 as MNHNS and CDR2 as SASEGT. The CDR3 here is CASSGVSGANVLTF. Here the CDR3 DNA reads TGTGCCAGCAGTGGAGTCTCTGGGGCCAACGTCCTGACTTTC.

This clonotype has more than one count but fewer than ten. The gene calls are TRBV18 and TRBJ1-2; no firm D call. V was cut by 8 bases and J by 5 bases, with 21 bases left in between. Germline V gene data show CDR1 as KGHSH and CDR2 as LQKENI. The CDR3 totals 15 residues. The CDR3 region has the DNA TGTGCCAGCACCGCACGGGGAGTAACCTCATATGGCTACACCTTC. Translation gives CASTARGVTSYGYTF.

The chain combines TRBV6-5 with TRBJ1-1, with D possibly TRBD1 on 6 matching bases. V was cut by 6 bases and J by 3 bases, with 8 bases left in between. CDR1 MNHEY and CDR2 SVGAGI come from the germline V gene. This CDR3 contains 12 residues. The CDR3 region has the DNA TGTGCCAGCAGCAGGGGTCACACTGAAGCTTTCTTT. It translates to CASSRGHTEAFF.

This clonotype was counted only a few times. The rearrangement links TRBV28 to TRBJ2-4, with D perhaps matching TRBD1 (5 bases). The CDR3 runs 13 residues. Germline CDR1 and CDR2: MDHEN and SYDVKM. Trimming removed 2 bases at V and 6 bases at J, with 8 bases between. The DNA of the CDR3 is TGTGCCAGCAGTTTAGGGCAGGGAAACATTCAGTACTTC. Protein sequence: CASSLGQGNIQYF.

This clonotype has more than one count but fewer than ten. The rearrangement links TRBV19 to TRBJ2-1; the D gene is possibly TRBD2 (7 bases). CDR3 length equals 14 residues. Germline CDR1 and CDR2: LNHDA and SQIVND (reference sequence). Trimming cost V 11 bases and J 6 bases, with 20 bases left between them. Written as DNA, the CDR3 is TGTGCCGAGGAGTGTGGGGGGGCCCGCAATGAGCAGTTCTTC. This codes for CAEECGGARNEQFF.

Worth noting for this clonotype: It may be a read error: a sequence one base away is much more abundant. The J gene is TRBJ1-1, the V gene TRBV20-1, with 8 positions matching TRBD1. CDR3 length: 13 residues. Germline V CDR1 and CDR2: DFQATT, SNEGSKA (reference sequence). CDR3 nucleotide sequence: TGCGGTGCTGTCGACAGGGGGAACACTGAAGCTTTCTTT. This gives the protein CGAVDRGNTEAFF.

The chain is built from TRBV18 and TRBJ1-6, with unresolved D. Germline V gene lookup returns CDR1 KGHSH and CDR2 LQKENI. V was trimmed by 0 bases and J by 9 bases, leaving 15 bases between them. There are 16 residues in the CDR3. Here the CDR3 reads CASSPPNDKAGSPLHF. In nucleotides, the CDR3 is TGTGCCAGCTCACCACCGAATGACAAAGCTGGTTCACCCCTCCACTTT.

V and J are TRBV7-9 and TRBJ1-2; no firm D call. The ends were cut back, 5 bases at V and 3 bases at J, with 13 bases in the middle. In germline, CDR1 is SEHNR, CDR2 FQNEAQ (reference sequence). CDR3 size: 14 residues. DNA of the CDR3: TGTGCCAGCAGCAAGGAGGGAGCCTACTATGGCTACACCTTC. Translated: CASSKEGAYYGYTF.

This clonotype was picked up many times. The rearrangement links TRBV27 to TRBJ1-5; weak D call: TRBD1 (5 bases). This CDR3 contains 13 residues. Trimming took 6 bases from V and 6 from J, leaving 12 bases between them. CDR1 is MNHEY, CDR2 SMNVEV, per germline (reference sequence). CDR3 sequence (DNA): TGTGCCAGCAGATCCGGGACGTTTCAGCCCCAGCATTTT. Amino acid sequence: CASRSGTFQPQHF.

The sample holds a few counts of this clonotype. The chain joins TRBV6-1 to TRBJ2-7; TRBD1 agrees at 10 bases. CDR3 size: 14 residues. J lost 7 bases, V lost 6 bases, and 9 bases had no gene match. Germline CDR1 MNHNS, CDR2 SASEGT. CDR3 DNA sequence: TGTGCCAGCAGCTTGCGACAGGGGGCCGGGGAGCAGTACTTC. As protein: CASSLRQGAGEQYF.

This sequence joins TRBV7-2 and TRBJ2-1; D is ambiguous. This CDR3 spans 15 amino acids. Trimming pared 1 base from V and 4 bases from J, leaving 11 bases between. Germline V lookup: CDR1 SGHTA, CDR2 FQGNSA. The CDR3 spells CASSLDPGGYNEQFF. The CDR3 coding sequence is TGTGCCAGCAGCTTAGATCCAGGCGGTTACAATGAGCAGTTCTTC.

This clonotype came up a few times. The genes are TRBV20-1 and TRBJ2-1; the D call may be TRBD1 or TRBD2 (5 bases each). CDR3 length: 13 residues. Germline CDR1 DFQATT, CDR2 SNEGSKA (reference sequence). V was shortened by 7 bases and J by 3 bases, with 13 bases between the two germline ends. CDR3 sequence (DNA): TGCAGTGGCCGGGGCCCGAGCTACAATGAGCAGTTCTTC. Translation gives CSGRGPSYNEQFF.

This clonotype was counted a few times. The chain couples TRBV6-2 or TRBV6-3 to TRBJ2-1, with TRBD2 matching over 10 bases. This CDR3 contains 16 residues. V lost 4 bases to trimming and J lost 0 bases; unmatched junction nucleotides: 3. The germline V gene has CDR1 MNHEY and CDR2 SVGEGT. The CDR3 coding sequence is TGTGCCAGCAGTTCCAGACTAGCGGGCTCCTACAATGAGCAGTTCTTC. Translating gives CASSSRLAGSYNEQFF.

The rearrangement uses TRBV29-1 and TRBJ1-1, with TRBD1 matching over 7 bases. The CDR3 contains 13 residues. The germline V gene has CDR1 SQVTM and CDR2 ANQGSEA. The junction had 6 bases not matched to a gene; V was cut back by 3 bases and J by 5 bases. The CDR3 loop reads CSVERDSGTEAFF. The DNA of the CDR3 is TGCAGCGTTGAGCGGGACAGTGGAACTGAAGCTTTCTTT.

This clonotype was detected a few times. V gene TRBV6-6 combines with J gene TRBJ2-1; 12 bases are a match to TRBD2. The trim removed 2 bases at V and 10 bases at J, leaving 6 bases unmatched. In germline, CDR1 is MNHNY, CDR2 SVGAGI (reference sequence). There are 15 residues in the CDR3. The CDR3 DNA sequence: TGTGCCAGCAGTTACGCTAGCGGGGGGGCATCCGAGCAGTTCTTC. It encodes CASSYASGGASEQFF.

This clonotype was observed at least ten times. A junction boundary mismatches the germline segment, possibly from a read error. This CDR3 is CASSSGGRQETQYF. The CDR3 nucleotides read TGTGCTAGCAGCTCTGGTGGACGCCAAGAGACCCAGTACTTC. The chain couples TRBV7-7 to TRBJ2-5; D is ambiguous. This CDR3 contains 14 residues. Germline CDR1 SSHAT, CDR2 FNYEAQ (reference sequence).

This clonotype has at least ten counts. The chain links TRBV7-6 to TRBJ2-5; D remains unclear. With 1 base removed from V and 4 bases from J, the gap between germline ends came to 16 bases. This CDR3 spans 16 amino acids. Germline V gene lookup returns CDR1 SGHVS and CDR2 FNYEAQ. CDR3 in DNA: TGTGCCAGCAGCTTAGGCCTCGACCCATTCGGAGAGACCCAGTACTTC. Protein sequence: CASSLGLDPFGETQYF.

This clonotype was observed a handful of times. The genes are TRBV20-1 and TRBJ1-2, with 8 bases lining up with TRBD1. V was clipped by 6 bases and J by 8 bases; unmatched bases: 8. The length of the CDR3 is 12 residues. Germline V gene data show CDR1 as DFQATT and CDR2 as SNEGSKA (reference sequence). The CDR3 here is CSASGRDRGYTF. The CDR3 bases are TGCAGTGCCTCCGGGAGGGACAGGGGCTACACCTTC.

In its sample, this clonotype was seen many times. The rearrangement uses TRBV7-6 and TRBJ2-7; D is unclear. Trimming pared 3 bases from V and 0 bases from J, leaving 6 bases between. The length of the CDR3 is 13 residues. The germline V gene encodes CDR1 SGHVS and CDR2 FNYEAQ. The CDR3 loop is CASSFAASYEQYF. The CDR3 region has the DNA TGTGCCAGCAGCTTCGCCGCCTCCTACGAGCAGTACTTC.